This T cell receptor (beta chain) is drawn from a study of T cell responses to AZD1222 COVID-19 vaccine. This clone has a single count. Its antigen is unknown. Only in-frame clones appear in the TCRdb table, and some are missing; sequencing was by immunoSEQ multiplex PCR. Of around 140,000 clones listed, approximately 93% are singletons. Study-level points and caveats: CD4 TCRs associated with vaccination spanned spike, dominating at 160-218 and 743-854. Among those given AZD1222, only five or six were seropositive at baseline.

The sample in question was peripheral blood, obtained after recovery from COVID-19. This receptor was obtained from an adult who had recovered from COVID-19.

The CDR3 nucleotides are TGTGCCAGCAGCCAATATACGAGCTCTGGAAACACCATATATTTT. Its translation is CASSQYTSSGNTIYF. The gene calls are TRBV3-1 (or the pseudogene TRBV3-2) and TRBJ1-3; D is uncertain. Trimming stripped 2 bases from V and 0 bases from J, with 8 bases between. CDR3 length: 15 residues. The germline gives CDR1 LGHDT, CDR2 YNNKEL (reference sequence).